This T cell receptor beta chain emerged from a study of cytomegalovirus exposure and HLA in healthy donors. For the study at large: Of approximately 400 genotyped donors, around 76% clustered with self-reported Caucasian donors. Overall study findings and caveats: TCR association rates varied by HLA locus in a later analysis, with DRB1 highest and HLA-C lowest. Later, an analysis found that common viral pathogens appeared to be linked with several of the most significant clusters. Most likely, a cluster of highly shared sequence variants arose as a sequencing artifact.

Primers: 60 Vbeta forward and 13 Jbeta reverse. Profiled with immunoSEQ multiplex PCR; TCRdb holds only in-frame clones, not every one. This sample has about 150,000 clones, with about 76% found just once. V dropped 5 bases and J dropped 3; count of bases not matched to a gene: 6. Germline values: CDR1 MNHNY, CDR2 SVGAGI (reference sequence). The CDR3 has 14 amino acids. This clone has more than one count but fewer than ten. Its matching antigen is unknown. This chain uses TRBV6-6 with TRBJ1-1; 7 nucleotides match TRBD1. Sequenced input: PBMCs. The receptor's source is a woman between 18 and 29 years old in good health and CMV-seropositive. CDR3 in amino acids: CASSAQGSDTEAFF. CDR3 bases: TGTGCCAGCAGTGCACAGGGGTCGGACACTGAAGCTTTCTTT.